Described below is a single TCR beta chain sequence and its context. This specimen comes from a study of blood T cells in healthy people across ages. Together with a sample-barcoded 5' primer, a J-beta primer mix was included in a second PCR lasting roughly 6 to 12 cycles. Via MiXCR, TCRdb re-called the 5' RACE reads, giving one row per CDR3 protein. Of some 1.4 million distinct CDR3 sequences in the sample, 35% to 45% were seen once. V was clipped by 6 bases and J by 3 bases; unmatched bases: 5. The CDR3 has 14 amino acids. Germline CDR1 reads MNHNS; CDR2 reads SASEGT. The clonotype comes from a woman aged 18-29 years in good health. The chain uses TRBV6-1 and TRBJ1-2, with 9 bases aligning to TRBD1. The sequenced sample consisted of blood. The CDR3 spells CASRGWTGDYGYTF. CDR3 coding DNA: TGTGCCAGCAGAGGTTGGACAGGGGACTATGGCTACACCTTC.